Listed below are T cell receptor beta chains from one sample, sequenced in a study of blood T cell repertoires in COVID-19. Clones were read by immunoSEQ multiplex PCR, and TCRdb kept only the in-frame ones, dropping some. The repertoire has roughly 200,000 clones, under 90% of them found once; the top ten carry around 18%. The sequenced sample was peripheral blood. Source of these receptors: a woman of 80 years or more with active or convalescent COVID-19. Each CDR3 is given with its conserved first and last residue. Fields, in order: D gene, J gene, clone size, CDR3 length, V gene, CDR3 DNA, CDR3 protein. The D gene is left open where the match is weak. Part of the rows lack a size; the others show once, few, many or a class for expanded clones.

NA,TRBJ1-6,NA,14,TRBV19,TGTGCCAGTAGTATTGGCAGGGATCATTCACCCCTCCACTTT,CASSIGRDHSPLHF
TRBD1,TRBJ2-1,NA,16,TRBV4-2,TGTGCCAGCAGCCAGATCCCGGGACAGGGGTTTAATGAGCAGTTCTTC,CASSQIPGQGFNEQFF
NA,TRBJ1-3,NA,16,TRBV4-1,TGCGCCAGCAGCCAATTCTCCGGGACAACAGGAAACACCATATATTTT,CASSQFSGTTGNTIYF
TRBD1,TRBJ1-5,few,18,TRBV28,TGTGCCAGCTTTTTAAAATTTGACGACAGGGGGATCAATCAGCCCCAGCATTTT,CASFLKFDDRGINQPQHF
NA,TRBJ2-1,NA,16,TRBV10-3,TGTGCCATCAGTGATTTGGCAACTAGCTCCTACAATGAGCAGTTCTTC,CAISDLATSSYNEQFF
TRBD2,TRBJ2-1,NA,15,TRBV4-1,TGCGCCAGCAGCCAAGGTCTAGCGGGATCGGATGAGCAGTTCTTC,CASSQGLAGSDEQFF
NA,TRBJ1-1,NA,14,TRBV7-3,TGTGCCAGCAGCTTACGGGGGGTGAACACTGAAGCTTTCTTT,CASSLRGVNTEAFF
TRBD2,TRBJ2-3,once,14,TRBV5-1,TGCGCCAGCAGCTCCAGCGGGGGGTTAGATACGCAGTATTTT,CASSSSGGLDTQYF
TRBD1,TRBJ2-7,NA,13,TRBV3-1/TRBV3-2,TGTGCCAGCAGCCTCCAGGGGGAGTACGAGCAGTACTTC,CASSLQGEYEQYF
TRBD2,TRBJ2-2,NA,23,TRBV10-1,TGCGCCAGCAGAGGTTCTCCGGGACTAGCGGGGGGGCCCATAGCGGCGGGCACCGGGGAGCTGTTTTTT,CASRGSPGLAGGPIAAGTGELFF
TRBD2,TRBJ2-1,NA,15,TRBV7-2,TGTGCCAGCAGCTCACTAGCGGGGGGGCCCTATGAGCAGTTCTTC,CASSSLAGGPYEQFF
NA,TRBJ1-6,NA,16,TRBV5-1,TGCGCCAGCAGCTTGGGGGGGGGCGAGGCTAATTCACCCCTCCACTTT,CASSLGGGEANSPLHF
NA,TRBJ2-3,NA,14,TRBV7-9,TGTGCCAGCAGCTTAGAGGGGGACACAGATACGCAGTATTTT,CASSLEGDTDTQYF
NA,TRBJ1-1,NA,14,TRBV5-5,TGTGCCAGCACCCTCAGGGGATCGAACACTGAAGCTTTCTTT,CASTLRGSNTEAFF
TRBD1,TRBJ1-1,NA,15,TRBV6-5,TGTGCCAGCAGCCGACTTGGACAGGGTTCCACTGAAGCTTTCTTT,CASSRLGQGSTEAFF
NA,TRBJ2-7,NA,16,TRBV6-6,TGTGCCAGCAGTTACACAAGCGGCGGAGGAAGTAACGAGCAGTACTTC,CASSYTSGGGSNEQYF
NA,TRBJ2-1,once,14,TRBV2,TGTGCCGCTGACGGACAAGAGGGGGTCAATGAGCAGTTCTTC,CAADGQEGVNEQFF
TRBD1,TRBJ2-2,NA,15,TRBV5-1,TGCGCCAGCAGCCCCGGGACAGCCAACACCGGGGAGCTGTTTTTT,CASSPGTANTGELFF
TRBD1,TRBJ1-1,NA,14,TRBV10-3,TGTGCCATCAGGGACAGGGGCGCTAACACTGAAGCTTTCTTT,CAIRDRGANTEAFF
TRBD2,TRBJ2-1,NA,18,TRBV5-1,TGCGCCAGCAGCACCCCGACTAGCGGGAAAAGCAACTACAATGAGCAGTTCTTC,CASSTPTSGKSNYNEQFF
NA,TRBJ1-4,NA,16,TRBV18,TGTGCCAGCTCACCATTCAGGGCAGGGACTAATGAAAAACTGTTTTTT,CASSPFRAGTNEKLFF
NA,TRBJ2-5,NA,19,TRBV21-1,TGTGCCAGCAGCATATCCTTGGGGACACCTATTAACCTCCAAGAGACCCAGTACTTC,CASSISLGTPINLQETQYF
TRBD2,TRBJ2-5,NA,14,TRBV18,TGTGCCAGCTCACCACCGGCTAGCGGTGAGACCCAGTACTTC,CASSPPASGETQYF
TRBD2,TRBJ2-3,NA,16,TRBV2,TGTGCCAGCAAGATGGGGGCTAGCGGGGACACAGATACGCAGTATTTT,CASKMGASGDTDTQYF
TRBD2,TRBJ2-5,NA,16,TRBV2,TGTGCCAGCAGCAGGACTAGCGGGGGGGCCCAAGAGACCCAGTACTTC,CASSRTSGGAQETQYF
NA,TRBJ1-1,NA,17,TRBV5-1,TGCGCCAGCAGCCCATCTTCTTGGACGGGGAAGAACACTGAAGCTTTCTTT,CASSPSSWTGKNTEAFF
TRBD2,TRBJ2-2,NA,17,TRBV4-3,TGCGCCAGCAGCCGTAGAACTAGCGGGAGTTCTCCCGGGGAGCTGTTTTTT,CASSRRTSGSSPGELFF
NA,TRBJ1-5,NA,15,TRBV5-5,TGTGCCAGCAGCTTGGTACCGGCGGTGAGTCAGCCCCAGCATTTT,CASSLVPAVSQPQHF
NA,TRBJ1-1,NA,13,TRBV18,TGTGCCAGCTCGCGCACAGTGAACACTGAAGCTTTCTTT,CASSRTVNTEAFF
TRBD2,TRBJ2-3,once,15,TRBV19,TGTGCCAGTAGCAAGGGACTAGCGGTCACAGATACGCAGTATTTT,CASSKGLAVTDTQYF
NA,TRBJ1-6,NA,17,TRBV5-5,TGTGCCAGCAGCTCCTTCCCCCCCGGCGGAGGGAACTACAAACTCCACTTT,CASSSFPPGGGNYKLHF
TRBD1,TRBJ1-2,once,16,TRBV5-1,TGCGCCAGCAGCGCCCCTGACAGGGAGCGTTTGGGAGGCTACACCTTC,CASSAPDRERLGGYTF
TRBD1,TRBJ2-7,NA,14,TRBV6-1,TGTGCCAGCAGTCCGACAGGGGACACCTACGAGCAGTACTTC,CASSPTGDTYEQYF
NA,TRBJ2-1,few,12,TRBV25-1,TGTGCCAGCAGTAAACAGGGCAATGAGCAGTTCTTC,CASSKQGNEQFF
TRBD1,TRBJ2-6,NA,15,TRBV5-1,TGCGCCAGCGGACAGGGGGCATCTGGGGCCAACGTCCTGACTTTC,CASGQGASGANVLTF
NA,TRBJ1-5,few,13,TRBV28,TGTGCCAGCAGTTCCGGGTCCGATCAGCCCCAGCATTTT,CASSSGSDQPQHF
NA,TRBJ1-5,few,16,TRBV18,TGTGCCAGCTCACCTAGGGGGTCTCTGGGGCCTCAGCCCCAGCATTTT,CASSPRGSLGPQPQHF
NA,TRBJ1-2,NA,13,TRBV4-3,TGCGCCAGCAGCCAAGATCTAGGGGATGGCTACACCTTC,CASSQDLGDGYTF
NA,TRBJ2-7,NA,17,TRBV7-8,TGTGCCAGCAGCTTATGGCCACAGGGCAGGAGCTCCTACGAGCAGTACTTC,CASSLWPQGRSSYEQYF
NA,TRBJ2-7,NA,16,TRBV4-3,TGCGCCAGCAGCCAACTTGGGGGGATTGGGCCTTACGAGCAGTACTTC,CASSQLGGIGPYEQYF
NA,TRBJ1-6,NA,13,TRBV28,TGTGCCAGCCTTGACAGAGGCAATTCACCCCTCCACTTT,CASLDRGNSPLHF
NA,TRBJ1-4,NA,15,TRBV10-3,TGTGCCATCAGTGAGTCGACGGGGGTTAATGAAAAACTGTTTTTT,CAISESTGVNEKLFF
TRBD2,TRBJ2-5,NA,15,TRBV18,TGTGCCAGCTCACCCCTAGCGGGGGGAGGTGAGACCCAGTACTTC,CASSPLAGGGETQYF
TRBD1,TRBJ1-1,NA,16,TRBV29-1,TGCAGCGTCACCCGAGTTCGGGACAGCGAGGTCACTGAAGCTTTCTTT,CSVTRVRDSEVTEAFF
TRBD1,TRBJ2-2,few,16,TRBV7-6,TGTGCCAGCAGCCTCGGACAGGGGGGTTATCCCGGGGAGCTGTTTTTT,CASSLGQGGYPGELFF
NA,TRBJ2-7,NA,14,TRBV5-1,TGCGCCAGCAGCTTAATTCAGGGCATCGACGAGCAGTACTTC,CASSLIQGIDEQYF
NA,TRBJ1-1,NA,14,TRBV6-5,TGTGCCAGCAGTTACTCGTACAGAATCACTGAAGCTTTCTTT,CASSYSYRITEAFF
TRBD2,TRBJ2-4,NA,17,TRBV15,TGTGCCACCAGCAGAGAAACTAGCGGGGTAGCCAAAAACATTCAGTACTTC,CATSRETSGVAKNIQYF
TRBD2,TRBJ2-7,few,16,TRBV7-6,TGTGCCAGCAGCTTAGGAACCCCAGCGGGAGCGTACGAGCAGTACTTC,CASSLGTPAGAYEQYF
NA,TRBJ1-2,NA,15,TRBV3-1/TRBV3-2,TGTGCCAGCAGCCAAGATTATCCGGGTAGGCATGGCTACACCTTC,CASSQDYPGRHGYTF
NA,TRBJ2-3,NA,17,TRBV7-9,TGTGCCAGCAGCTTTGGGTTGAGTAGCGGAATCACAGATACGCAGTATTTT,CASSFGLSSGITDTQYF
TRBD2,TRBJ2-3,NA,16,TRBV5-1,TGCGCCAGCAGCTTAATAGCGGGGGATCTCACAGATACGCAGTATTTT,CASSLIAGDLTDTQYF
TRBD1,TRBJ2-7,few,15,TRBV14,TGTGCCAGCAGCCTTCCCGGGACAGGAATCTACGAGCAGTACTTC,CASSLPGTGIYEQYF
NA,TRBJ1-4,NA,15,TRBV27,TGTGCCAGCACTACAGGTCCTCCTGGGTATGAAAAACTGTTTTTT,CASTTGPPGYEKLFF
TRBD1,TRBJ1-1,few,14,TRBV5-1,TGCGCCAGCAGCTTACGACAGGGGGAGACTGAAGCTTTCTTT,CASSLRQGETEAFF
TRBD1,TRBJ2-1,NA,14,TRBV2,TGTGCCAGCAGTGCGGACAGGGGGTACAATGAGCAGTTCTTC,CASSADRGYNEQFF
TRBD2,TRBJ2-1,NA,16,TRBV18,TGTGCCAGCTCACCACCTAGCGGGGGGGCGTACAATGAGCAGTTCTTC,CASSPPSGGAYNEQFF
NA,TRBJ1-2,NA,14,TRBV11-2,TGTGCCAGCAGCCCTCAACGGGACACTGATGGCTACACCTTC,CASSPQRDTDGYTF
NA,TRBJ1-3,NA,14,TRBV7-2,TGTGCCAGCAGACGCCCCCAGTTGGGAAACACCATATATTTT,CASRRPQLGNTIYF
TRBD1,TRBJ1-5,medium-sized,17,TRBV11-2,TGTGCCAGCAGCTTAGATCTCTCGGCAGGGGGGAATCAGCCCCAGCATTTT,CASSLDLSAGGNQPQHF